The rows below give T cell receptor beta chains drawn from one sample of a study of OX40 agonist ivuxolimab in advanced cancers. Some clones are missing from TCRdb's copy, which holds only in-frame ones; the method was immunoSEQ multiplex PCR. Of more than 45,000 clones listed, about 81% are singletons. Sequenced here: CD4+ or CD8+ T cells sorted from blood, sampled in a trial of the OX40 agonist ivuxolimab. The receptors stem from an adult with an advanced solid tumor such as melanoma, head and neck, liver or kidney cancer. CDR3s include the opening cysteine and the closing phenylalanine or tryptophan. A D gene is named only where the DNA matches it firmly. Size values are once, few and many counts, or a class for expanded clones, and some rows have none.

cdr3_length: 12
j_call: TRBJ2-7
clone_size: .
d_call: .
v_call: TRBV29-1
cdr3_aa: CSVRRVDYEQYF
cdr3_nt: TGCAGCGTTAGGCGAGTTGACTACGAGCAGTACTTC

cdr3_length: 12
j_call: TRBJ2-3
clone_size: .
d_call: .
v_call: TRBV5-1
cdr3_aa: CASSVLFDTQYF
cdr3_nt: TGCGCCAGCAGCGTCCTTTTTGATACGCAGTATTTT

cdr3_length: 17
j_call: TRBJ1-2
clone_size: .
d_call: .
v_call: TRBV4-2
cdr3_aa: CASSQDQRGGANYGYTF
cdr3_nt: TGTGCCAGCAGCCAAGATCAGAGGGGAGGGGCTAACTATGGCTACACCTTC

cdr3_length: 16
j_call: TRBJ2-5
clone_size: .
d_call: TRBD1
v_call: TRBV13
cdr3_aa: CASSLEGRGRVETQYF
cdr3_nt: TGTGCCAGCAGCTTAGAAGGCAGGGGGCGCGTGGAGACCCAGTACTTC

cdr3_length: 17
j_call: TRBJ2-7
clone_size: .
d_call: TRBD1
v_call: TRBV2
cdr3_aa: CASRERGQGAITYEQYF
cdr3_nt: TGTGCCAGCAGAGAGAGAGGACAGGGGGCGATAACCTACGAGCAGTACTTC

cdr3_length: 14
j_call: TRBJ1-5
clone_size: .
d_call: .
v_call: TRBV25-1
cdr3_aa: CASSGTHSNQPQHF
cdr3_nt: TGTGCCAGCAGTGGGACACATAGCAATCAGCCCCAGCATTTT

cdr3_length: 15
j_call: TRBJ2-5
clone_size: .
d_call: .
v_call: TRBV5-5
cdr3_aa: CASSLAITHGETQYF
cdr3_nt: TGTGCCAGCAGCTTGGCTATAACACATGGAGAGACCCAGTACTTC

cdr3_length: 15
j_call: TRBJ1-5
clone_size: .
d_call: .
v_call: TRBV19
cdr3_aa: CASSLWTAEGQPQHF
cdr3_nt: TGTGCCAGTAGTTTATGGACCGCCGAGGGGCAGCCCCAGCATTTT

cdr3_length: 15
j_call: TRBJ2-7
clone_size: .
d_call: TRBD1
v_call: TRBV7-9
cdr3_aa: CASSLRSRGPYEQYF
cdr3_nt: TGTGCCAGCAGCTTGAGGTCTAGGGGGCCCTACGAGCAGTACTTC

cdr3_length: 16
j_call: TRBJ1-6
clone_size: .
d_call: .
v_call: TRBV5-6
cdr3_aa: CASSLSGGLYNSPLHF
cdr3_nt: TGTGCCAGCAGCTTGTCGGGCGGGCTCTATAATTCACCCCTCCACTTT

cdr3_length: 12
j_call: TRBJ2-7
clone_size: .
d_call: .
v_call: TRBV23-1
cdr3_aa: CASTPSGPEQYF
cdr3_nt: TGCGCCAGCACCCCCTCCGGACCGGAGCAGTACTTC

cdr3_length: 13
j_call: TRBJ1-1
clone_size: .
d_call: .
v_call: TRBV6-4
cdr3_aa: CASSDALNTEAFF
cdr3_nt: TGTGCCAGCAGTGACGCCCTGAACACTGAAGCTTTCTTT

cdr3_length: 14
j_call: TRBJ1-3
clone_size: .
d_call: .
v_call: TRBV6-4
cdr3_aa: CASTDPSFGNTIYF
cdr3_nt: TGTGCCAGCACCGACCCCAGTTTTGGAAACACCATATATTTT

cdr3_length: 15
j_call: TRBJ2-5
clone_size: .
d_call: TRBD1
v_call: TRBV19
cdr3_aa: CASSIGGQGRETQYF
cdr3_nt: TGTGCCAGTAGTATCGGTGGACAGGGAAGGGAGACCCAGTACTTC

cdr3_length: 16
j_call: TRBJ2-2
clone_size: .
d_call: TRBD2
v_call: TRBV9
cdr3_aa: CASSVRLAGGTGELFF
cdr3_nt: TGTGCCAGCAGCGTCAGACTAGCGGGAGGTACCGGGGAGCTGTTTTTT

cdr3_length: 13
j_call: TRBJ1-4
clone_size: .
d_call: .
v_call: TRBV11-2
cdr3_aa: CASSQWTDEKLFF
cdr3_nt: TGTGCCAGCAGCCAATGGACAGATGAAAAACTGTTTTTT

cdr3_length: 15
j_call: TRBJ1-5
clone_size: .
d_call: TRBD1
v_call: TRBV6-5
cdr3_aa: CASSYDSGGNQPQHF
cdr3_nt: TGTGCCAGCAGTTACGACTCAGGGGGGAATCAGCCCCAGCATTTT

cdr3_length: 16
j_call: TRBJ2-7
clone_size: .
d_call: TRBD2
v_call: TRBV4-3
cdr3_aa: CASSQDLLAGSYEQYF
cdr3_nt: TGCGCCAGCAGCCAAGATTTGCTAGCGGGGTCCTACGAGCAGTACTTC

cdr3_length: 16
j_call: TRBJ2-7
clone_size: .
d_call: TRBD2
v_call: TRBV11-2
cdr3_aa: CASSLLGGSGIYEQYF
cdr3_nt: TGTGCCAGCAGCTTACTCGGGGGTAGCGGGATCTACGAGCAGTACTTC

cdr3_length: 13
j_call: TRBJ2-5
clone_size: .
d_call: .
v_call: TRBV6-5
cdr3_aa: CAIYDSSQETQYF
cdr3_nt: TGTGCCATCTACGACAGCAGCCAAGAGACCCAGTACTTC

cdr3_length: 17
j_call: TRBJ1-5
clone_size: .
d_call: TRBD1
v_call: TRBV2
cdr3_aa: CASRGQGLLNSNQPQHF
cdr3_nt: TGTGCCAGCCGGGGACAGGGCCTTCTTAATAGCAATCAGCCCCAGCATTTT

cdr3_length: 15
j_call: TRBJ2-6
clone_size: .
d_call: .
v_call: TRBV19
cdr3_aa: CASGDGRSGANVLTF
cdr3_nt: TGTGCCAGTGGGGACGGGCGCTCTGGGGCCAACGTCCTGACTTTC

cdr3_length: 15
j_call: TRBJ2-1
clone_size: few
d_call: TRBD2
v_call: TRBV10-3
cdr3_aa: CAISAETSGSDEQFF
cdr3_nt: TGTGCCATCAGTGCCGAGACTAGCGGGAGTGATGAGCAGTTCTTC

cdr3_length: 15
j_call: TRBJ2-1
clone_size: once
d_call: TRBD1
v_call: TRBV14
cdr3_aa: CASEPRTGYYNEQFF
cdr3_nt: TGTGCCAGCGAGCCGAGGACAGGATATTACAATGAGCAGTTCTTC

cdr3_length: 14
j_call: TRBJ2-7
clone_size: .
d_call: TRBD1
v_call: TRBV10-1
cdr3_aa: CASSRTGGRYEQYF
cdr3_nt: TGCGCCAGCAGTCGGACAGGGGGACGCTACGAGCAGTACTTC

cdr3_length: 13
j_call: TRBJ2-7
clone_size: .
d_call: TRBD1
v_call: TRBV4-2
cdr3_aa: CASSPDRDYEQYF
cdr3_nt: TGTGCCAGCAGCCCCGACAGGGACTACGAGCAGTACTTC

cdr3_length: 14
j_call: TRBJ2-1
clone_size: .
d_call: .
v_call: TRBV11-2
cdr3_aa: CASSLFGSYNEQFF
cdr3_nt: TGTGCCAGCAGCTTATTCGGCTCCTACAATGAGCAGTTCTTC

cdr3_length: 15
j_call: TRBJ1-1
clone_size: .
d_call: TRBD1
v_call: TRBV10-3
cdr3_aa: CAISAQGAKNTEAFF
cdr3_nt: TGTGCCATCAGTGCACAGGGGGCAAAGAACACTGAAGCTTTCTTT

cdr3_length: 13
j_call: TRBJ1-1
clone_size: .
d_call: .
v_call: TRBV29-1
cdr3_aa: CSFRTARDTEAFF
cdr3_nt: TGCAGCTTCCGGACGGCACGGGACACTGAAGCTTTCTTT

cdr3_length: 15
j_call: TRBJ2-1
clone_size: .
d_call: TRBD2
v_call: TRBV7-2
cdr3_aa: CASIGGTSGYNEQFF
cdr3_nt: TGTGCCAGCATCGGGGGGACTAGCGGTTACAATGAGCAGTTCTTC

cdr3_length: 14
j_call: TRBJ1-1
clone_size: .
d_call: .
v_call: TRBV5-5
cdr3_aa: CASSPGVVGTEAFF
cdr3_nt: TGTGCCAGCAGCCCTGGGGTGGTCGGCACTGAAGCTTTCTTT

cdr3_length: 12
j_call: TRBJ2-3
clone_size: .
d_call: .
v_call: TRBV11-1
cdr3_aa: CASRDPGDTQYF
cdr3_nt: TGTGCCAGCAGGGATCCAGGGGATACGCAGTATTTT

cdr3_length: 15
j_call: TRBJ1-2
clone_size: .
d_call: .
v_call: TRBV5-6
cdr3_aa: CASSYFRNRAYGYTF
cdr3_nt: TGTGCCAGCAGCTATTTCCGGAACAGGGCCTATGGCTACACCTTC

cdr3_length: 14
j_call: TRBJ2-1
clone_size: few
d_call: .
v_call: TRBV2
cdr3_aa: CASVGQVGYNEQFF
cdr3_nt: TGTGCCAGCGTGGGGCAGGTGGGCTACAATGAGCAGTTCTTC

cdr3_length: 13
j_call: TRBJ2-7
clone_size: .
d_call: .
v_call: TRBV7-2
cdr3_aa: CASSQVGIYEQYF
cdr3_nt: TGTGCCAGCAGCCAGGTGGGGATCTACGAGCAGTACTTC

cdr3_length: 13
j_call: TRBJ1-5
clone_size: .
d_call: .
v_call: TRBV2
cdr3_aa: CASFRDINQPQHF
cdr3_nt: TGTGCCAGCTTCCGGGACATTAATCAGCCCCAGCATTTT

cdr3_length: 15
j_call: TRBJ2-5
clone_size: .
d_call: TRBD1
v_call: TRBV11-1
cdr3_aa: CASSTMGQTQETQYF
cdr3_nt: TGTGCCAGCAGCACGATGGGACAGACTCAAGAGACCCAGTACTTC

cdr3_length: 15
j_call: TRBJ1-1
clone_size: .
d_call: TRBD1
v_call: TRBV19
cdr3_aa: CASSTYRTGNTEAFF
cdr3_nt: TGTGCCAGTAGTACCTATCGGACAGGGAACACTGAAGCTTTCTTT

cdr3_length: 16
j_call: TRBJ2-7
clone_size: .
d_call: .
v_call: TRBV18
cdr3_aa: CASSPLPGVSSYEQYF
cdr3_nt: TGTGCCAGCTCACCACTCCCCGGGGTGAGCTCCTACGAGCAGTACTTC

cdr3_length: 15
j_call: TRBJ2-5
clone_size: .
d_call: TRBD2
v_call: TRBV19
cdr3_aa: CASRTIGLDQETQYF
cdr3_nt: TGTGCCAGTAGGACAATCGGACTAGACCAAGAGACCCAGTACTTC

cdr3_length: 14
j_call: TRBJ2-3
clone_size: .
d_call: TRBD1
v_call: TRBV5-1
cdr3_aa: CASSLAGGADTQYF
cdr3_nt: TGCGCCAGCAGCTTGGCAGGGGGCGCGGATACGCAGTATTTT

cdr3_length: 13
j_call: TRBJ2-2
clone_size: .
d_call: .
v_call: TRBV7-2
cdr3_aa: CASSLQGTGELFF
cdr3_nt: TGTGCCAGCAGCCTACAGGGCACCGGGGAGCTGTTTTTT

cdr3_length: 16
j_call: TRBJ1-5
clone_size: .
d_call: TRBD1
v_call: TRBV2
cdr3_aa: CASSSQGPRSNQPQHF
cdr3_nt: TGTGCCAGCAGCTCACAGGGGCCGAGAAGCAATCAGCCCCAGCATTTT

cdr3_length: 15
j_call: TRBJ1-5
clone_size: .
d_call: .
v_call: TRBV2
cdr3_aa: CASSGIGASNQPQHF
cdr3_nt: TGTGCCAGCAGTGGAATTGGGGCAAGCAATCAGCCCCAGCATTTT

cdr3_length: 16
j_call: TRBJ2-1
clone_size: .
d_call: TRBD1
v_call: TRBV5-8
cdr3_aa: CASSFYRGRSYNEQFF
cdr3_nt: TGTGCCAGCAGCTTTTACAGGGGGAGGTCCTACAATGAGCAGTTCTTC

cdr3_length: 15
j_call: TRBJ2-5
clone_size: .
d_call: .
v_call: TRBV29-1
cdr3_aa: CSVEDLGRFGETQYF
cdr3_nt: TGCAGCGTTGAAGATCTAGGCAGGTTTGGTGAGACCCAGTACTTC

cdr3_length: 11
j_call: TRBJ1-1
clone_size: .
d_call: .
v_call: TRBV20-1
cdr3_aa: CSARGTGRPFF
cdr3_nt: TGCAGTGCTAGGGGCACAGGGCGGCCTTTCTTT

cdr3_length: 15
j_call: TRBJ2-3
clone_size: once
d_call: .
v_call: TRBV6-5
cdr3_aa: CASRTPSGSTDTQYF
cdr3_nt: TGTGCCAGCAGGACCCCGTCGGGGAGCACAGATACGCAGTATTTT

cdr3_length: 12
j_call: TRBJ2-7
clone_size: .
d_call: .
v_call: TRBV11-3
cdr3_aa: CASSLTSYEQYF
cdr3_nt: TGTGCCAGCAGCTTAACCTCCTACGAGCAGTACTTC

cdr3_length: 12
j_call: TRBJ2-1
clone_size: .
d_call: .
v_call: TRBV6-5
cdr3_aa: CASRDDMGEQFF
cdr3_nt: TGTGCCAGCAGGGATGATATGGGTGAGCAGTTCTTC

cdr3_length: 15
j_call: TRBJ1-6
clone_size: .
d_call: .
v_call: TRBV7-2
cdr3_aa: CASSPTGGTNSPLHF
cdr3_nt: TGTGCCAGCAGTCCAACGGGCGGGACCAATTCACCCCTCCACTTT

cdr3_length: 16
j_call: TRBJ2-3
clone_size: .
d_call: TRBD2
v_call: TRBV2
cdr3_aa: CASRPGLAVNTDTQYF
cdr3_nt: TGTGCCAGCAGACCGGGACTAGCGGTGAACACAGATACGCAGTATTTT

cdr3_length: 13
j_call: TRBJ1-2
clone_size: .
d_call: TRBD1
v_call: TRBV6-1
cdr3_aa: CASSPGQNYGYTF
cdr3_nt: TGTGCCAGCAGCCCGGGACAGAACTATGGCTACACCTTC

cdr3_length: 15
j_call: TRBJ2-7
clone_size: .
d_call: TRBD1
v_call: TRBV2
cdr3_aa: CASRLGQGAFYEQYF
cdr3_nt: TGTGCCAGCAGGCTAGGACAGGGGGCGTTCTACGAGCAGTACTTC

cdr3_length: 16
j_call: TRBJ1-1
clone_size: .
d_call: TRBD1
v_call: TRBV5-6
cdr3_aa: CASRALTGAGNTEAFF
cdr3_nt: TGTGCCAGCAGGGCCCTGACAGGGGCGGGGAACACTGAAGCTTTCTTT

cdr3_length: 17
j_call: TRBJ2-3
clone_size: .
d_call: TRBD2
v_call: TRBV4-1
cdr3_aa: CASSLGTSGRASDTQYF
cdr3_nt: TGCGCCAGCAGCCTCGGGACTAGCGGGAGGGCCTCAGATACGCAGTATTTT

cdr3_length: 15
j_call: TRBJ1-1
clone_size: medium-sized
d_call: .
v_call: TRBV11-3
cdr3_aa: CASSPPRALDTEAFF
cdr3_nt: TGTGCCAGCAGCCCCCCCCGGGCCCTCGATACTGAAGCTTTCTTT

cdr3_length: 14
j_call: TRBJ2-7
clone_size: .
d_call: TRBD1
v_call: TRBV29-1
cdr3_aa: CSVEGGQGKNEQYF
cdr3_nt: TGCAGCGTTGAAGGGGGACAGGGGAAGAACGAGCAGTACTTC